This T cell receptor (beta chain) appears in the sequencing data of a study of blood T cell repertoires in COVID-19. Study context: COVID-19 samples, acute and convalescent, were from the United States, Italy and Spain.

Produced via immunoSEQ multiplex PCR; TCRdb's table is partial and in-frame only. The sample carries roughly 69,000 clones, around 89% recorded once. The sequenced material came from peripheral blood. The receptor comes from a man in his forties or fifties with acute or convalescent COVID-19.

Here the CDR3 reads CATSDSDRGITDTQYF. CDR3 coding DNA: TGTGCCACCAGTGATTCGGACAGGGGTATCACAGATACGCAGTATTTT. This rearrangement joins TRBV24-1 to TRBJ2-3; 9 nucleotides line up with TRBD1. From germline, CDR1 is KGHDR and CDR2 SFDVKD. V dropped 2 bases and J dropped 2; count of bases not matched to a gene: 4. This CDR3 has 16 amino acids.